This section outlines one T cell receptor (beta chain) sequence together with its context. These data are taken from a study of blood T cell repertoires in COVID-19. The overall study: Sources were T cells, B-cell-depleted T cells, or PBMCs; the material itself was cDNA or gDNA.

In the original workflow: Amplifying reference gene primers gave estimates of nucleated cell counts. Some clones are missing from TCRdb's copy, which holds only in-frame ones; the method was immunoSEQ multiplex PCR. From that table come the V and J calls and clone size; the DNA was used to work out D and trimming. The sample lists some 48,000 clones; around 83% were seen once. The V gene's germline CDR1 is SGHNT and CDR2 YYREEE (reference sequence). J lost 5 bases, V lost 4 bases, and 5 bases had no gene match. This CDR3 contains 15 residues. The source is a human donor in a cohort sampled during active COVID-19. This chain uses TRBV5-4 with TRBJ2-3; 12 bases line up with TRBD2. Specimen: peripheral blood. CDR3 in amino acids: CASSDRLAGEDTQYF. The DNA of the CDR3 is TGTGCCAGCAGCGACCGACTAGCGGGAGAAGATACGCAGTATTTT.